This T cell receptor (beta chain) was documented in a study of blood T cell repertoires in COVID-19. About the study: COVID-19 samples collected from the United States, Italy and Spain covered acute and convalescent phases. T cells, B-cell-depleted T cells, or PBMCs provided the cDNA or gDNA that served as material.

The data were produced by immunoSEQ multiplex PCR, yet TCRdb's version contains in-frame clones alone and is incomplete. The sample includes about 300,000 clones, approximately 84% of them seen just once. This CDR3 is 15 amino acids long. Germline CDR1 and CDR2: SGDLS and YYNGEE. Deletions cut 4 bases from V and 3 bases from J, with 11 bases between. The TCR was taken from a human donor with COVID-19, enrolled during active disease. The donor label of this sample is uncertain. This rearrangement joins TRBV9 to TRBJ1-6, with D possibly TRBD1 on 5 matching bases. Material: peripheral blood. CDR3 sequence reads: CASSTRQSYNSPLHF. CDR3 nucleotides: TGTGCCAGCAGCACACGACAGAGCTATAATTCACCCCTCCACTTT.